This entry lists 12 T cell receptor beta chains sequenced from one sample in a study of blood T cell repertoires in COVID-19. This table comes from immunoSEQ multiplex PCR, and its TCRdb copy is limited to in-frame clones, with some not included. This table has 120,000 or so clones, around 85% appearing once. What was sequenced was peripheral blood. These receptors came from a woman aged 50 to 65 with acute or convalescent COVID-19.

The chain couples TRBV30 to TRBJ2-1; TRBD2 is a possible D gene (6 bases). Germline CDR1 reads GTSNPN; CDR2 reads SVGIG (reference sequence). The length of the CDR3 is 15 residues. Trimming took 0 bases from V and 6 from J, leaving 15 bases between them. The CDR3 region is CAWSVRGLASNEQFF. The DNA for the CDR3 is TGTGCCTGGAGTGTACGCGGGCTAGCGAGCAATGAGCAGTTCTTC.

The table lists this clone with a few counts. This chain connects TRBV3-1 (or the pseudogene TRBV3-2) to TRBJ2-1; 9 bases fit TRBD2. V shed 2 bases, J shed 4 bases, and the junction held 3 bases outside the gene matches. The germline gives CDR1 LGHDT, CDR2 YNNKEL (reference sequence). The CDR3 sequence is 15 residues long. The CDR3 sequence: CASSQLAGLYNEQFF. The CDR3 nucleotides read TGTGCCAGCAGCCAACTAGCGGGGTTGTACAATGAGCAGTTCTTC.

This rearrangement joins TRBV19 to TRBJ2-1; 9 bases align to TRBD1. Germline values: CDR1 LNHDA, CDR2 SQIVND (reference sequence). V gave up 3 bases and J gave up 6 bases; unmatched junction bases: 12. The CDR3 consists of 17 residues. Here the CDR3 reads CASSMPPGTGPANEQFF. CDR3 sequence (DNA): TGTGCCAGTAGTATGCCTCCCGGGACAGGGCCGGCCAATGAGCAGTTCTTC.

The chain links TRBV5-1 to TRBJ1-4; no definite D call. V lost 4 bases and J 0 bases, leaving 13 bases between the germline ends. Germline V gene data show CDR1 as SGHRS and CDR2 as YFSETQ. The CDR3 length is 16 residues. DNA for the CDR3: TGCGCCAGCAGCATTGGAGGGTCAGCAACTAATGAAAAACTGTTTTTT. It translates to CASSIGGSATNEKLFF.

The V call is TRBV2, the J call TRBJ1-4; no reliable D call. In germline, CDR1 is SNHLY, CDR2 FYNNEI. CDR3 length: 13 residues. The V gene lost 6 bases and the J gene lost 6 bases, with 11 bases spanning the gap. The CDR3 nucleotides are TGTGCCAGCAGGCGAGAGTTCGATGAAAAACTGTTTTTT. As protein: CASRREFDEKLFF.

This clone turned up a few times. The chain uses TRBV15 and TRBJ1-2, with D perhaps matching TRBD1 (6 bases). V was shortened by 0 bases and J by 4 bases, with 15 bases between the two germline ends. The CDR3 is made up of 16 amino acids. The germline gives CDR1 LNHNV, CDR2 YYDKDF (reference sequence). The CDR3 nucleotides read TGTGCCACCAGCAGAGATATAGGGCGGACAGCCTATGGCTACACCTTC. It encodes CATSRDIGRTAYGYTF.

The J gene is TRBJ2-1, the V gene TRBV5-6, with 8 bases identical to TRBD2. The trim removed 4 bases at V and 0 bases at J, leaving 6 bases unmatched. Germline assignment: CDR1 SGHDT and CDR2 YYEEEE. The CDR3 has 16 amino acids. The DNA of the CDR3 is TGTGCCAGCAGCCAGTCGGGGGGGAGCTCCTACAATGAGCAGTTCTTC. Its translation: CASSQSGGSSYNEQFF.

The chain is built from TRBV30 and TRBJ1-2; D gene ambiguous. V lost 2 bases and J 4 bases, leaving 11 bases between the germline ends. CDR1 is GTSNPN, CDR2 SVGIG, per germline (reference sequence). The CDR3 loop spans 13 amino acids. The CDR3: CAWSPRGGYGYTF. For the CDR3, the DNA is TGTGCCTGGAGTCCCCGTGGCGGCTATGGCTACACCTTC. The variable domain in full, with the rest retrieved from reference TRBV30 and TRBJ1-2, is SQTIHQWPATLVQPVGSPLSLECTVEGTSNPNLYWYRQAAGRGLQLLFYSVGIGQISSEVPQNLSASRPQDRQFILSSKKLLLSDSGFYLCAWSPRGGYGYTFGSGTRLTVV.

This chain joins TRBV7-9 and TRBJ1-6; TRBD1 agrees at 10 bases. The V gene's germline CDR1 is SEHNR and CDR2 FQNEAQ (reference sequence). The V and J ends lost 2 bases and 6 bases, in that order; junction bases with no gene match: 1. The CDR3 has 15 residues. CDR3 nucleotide sequence: TGTGCCAGCAGCTTAAGACAGGGGGCTAATTCACCCCTCCACTTT. Translated: CASSLRQGANSPLHF.

This chain connects TRBV5-4 to TRBJ1-1; possible D gene TRBD1, 6 bases. Per germline, CDR1 SGHNT and CDR2 YYREEE (reference sequence). The germline V and J ends were trimmed by 4 bases and 0 bases, with 13 bases remaining between them. The CDR3 contains 15 residues. CDR3 region: CASSRDTGMNTEAFF. CDR3 nucleotides: TGTGCCAGCAGCAGGGACACAGGGATGAACACTGAAGCTTTCTTT.

The CDR3 here is CASSPATGFAEAFF. The CDR3 DNA sequence: TGTGCCAGCAGTCCCGCTACAGGGTTCGCTGAAGCTTTCTTT. The V call is TRBV6-5, the J call TRBJ1-1; perhaps TRBD1 as D (6 bases). V was trimmed by 5 bases and J by 6 bases, leaving 16 bases between them. Germline V gene data show CDR1 as MNHEY and CDR2 as SVGAGI. The CDR3 runs 14 residues.

V gene TRBV10-1 combines with J gene TRBJ1-1; 8 positions match TRBD1. The CDR3 loop spans 13 amino acids. Trimming took 8 bases from V and 8 from J; bases not matched to a gene: 10. CDR1 is WNHNN, CDR2 SYGVQD, per germline (reference sequence). CDR3 in amino acids: CASQEARQGEAFF. CDR3 DNA sequence: TGCGCCAGCCAAGAGGCCCGACAGGGGGAAGCTTTCTTT.